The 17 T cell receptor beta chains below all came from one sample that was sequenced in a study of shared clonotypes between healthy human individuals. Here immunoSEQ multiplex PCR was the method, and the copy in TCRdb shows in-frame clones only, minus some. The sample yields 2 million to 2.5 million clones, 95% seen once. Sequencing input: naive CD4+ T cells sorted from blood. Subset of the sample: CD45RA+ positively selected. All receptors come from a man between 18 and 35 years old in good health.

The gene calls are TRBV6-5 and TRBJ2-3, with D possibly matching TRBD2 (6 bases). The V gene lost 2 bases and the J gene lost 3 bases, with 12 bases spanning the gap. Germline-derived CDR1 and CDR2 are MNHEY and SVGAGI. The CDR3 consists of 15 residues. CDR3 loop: CASSYGGAETDTQYF. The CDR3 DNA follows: TGTGCCAGCAGTTACGGAGGGGCAGAGACAGATACGCAGTATTTT.

The CDR3 coding sequence is TGTGCCAGCAGCTTGACCCAGTTATCCTACAATGAGCAGTTCTTC. This gives the protein CASSLTQLSYNEQFF. The chain is built from TRBV7-9 and TRBJ2-1; D remains ambiguous. Trimming stripped 3 bases from V and 1 base from J, with 10 bases between. The CDR3 runs 15 residues. Germline V lookup: CDR1 SEHNR, CDR2 FQNEAQ (reference sequence).

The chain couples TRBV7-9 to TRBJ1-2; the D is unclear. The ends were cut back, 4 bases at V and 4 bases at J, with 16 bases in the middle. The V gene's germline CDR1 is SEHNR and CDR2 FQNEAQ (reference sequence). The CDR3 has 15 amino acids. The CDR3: CASSSKGPMGYGYTF. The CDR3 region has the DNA TGTGCCAGCAGCTCCAAGGGTCCAATGGGCTATGGCTACACCTTC.

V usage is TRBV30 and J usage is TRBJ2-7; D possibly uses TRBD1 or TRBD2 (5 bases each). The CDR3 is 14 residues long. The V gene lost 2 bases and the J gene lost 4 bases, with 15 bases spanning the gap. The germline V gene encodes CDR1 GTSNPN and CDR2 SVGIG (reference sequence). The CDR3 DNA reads TGTGCCTGGAGTTCGGGACGTTCCCGGTACGAGCAGTACTTC. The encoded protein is CAWSSGRSRYEQYF.

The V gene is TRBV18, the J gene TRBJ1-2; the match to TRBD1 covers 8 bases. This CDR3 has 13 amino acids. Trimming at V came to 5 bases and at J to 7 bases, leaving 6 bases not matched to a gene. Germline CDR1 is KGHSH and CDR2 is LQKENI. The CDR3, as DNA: TGTGCCAGCTCATCTTGGGACAGGAGTGGCTACACCTTC. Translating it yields CASSSWDRSGYTF.

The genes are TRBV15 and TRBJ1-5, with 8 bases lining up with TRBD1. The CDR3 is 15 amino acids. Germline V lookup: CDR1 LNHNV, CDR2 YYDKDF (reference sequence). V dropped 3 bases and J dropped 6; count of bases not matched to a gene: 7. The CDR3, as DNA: TGTGCCACCAGCAGGGTGCAGGGGGCGGGTCAGCCCCAGCATTTT. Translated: CATSRVQGAGQPQHF. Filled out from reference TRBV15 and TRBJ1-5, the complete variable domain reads DAMVIQNPRYQVTQFGKPVTLSCSQTLNHNVMYWYQQKSSQAPKLLFHYYDKDFNNEADTPDNFQSRRPNTSFCFLDIRSPGLGDTAMYLCATSRVQGAGQPQHFGDGTRLSIL.

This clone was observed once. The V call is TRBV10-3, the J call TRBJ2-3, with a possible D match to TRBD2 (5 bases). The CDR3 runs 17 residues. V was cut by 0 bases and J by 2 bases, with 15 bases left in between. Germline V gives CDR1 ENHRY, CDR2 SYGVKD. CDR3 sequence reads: CAISESSWETDTDTQYF. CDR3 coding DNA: TGTGCCATCAGTGAGTCCAGTTGGGAGACGGACACAGATACGCAGTATTTT.

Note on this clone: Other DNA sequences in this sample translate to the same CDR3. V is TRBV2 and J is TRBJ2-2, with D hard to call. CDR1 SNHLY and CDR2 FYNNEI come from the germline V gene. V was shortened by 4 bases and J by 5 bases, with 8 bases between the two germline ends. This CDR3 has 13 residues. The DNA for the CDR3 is TGTGCCAGCAGTGGGGAAGTTACCGGGGAGCTGTTTTTT. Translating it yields CASSGEVTGELFF. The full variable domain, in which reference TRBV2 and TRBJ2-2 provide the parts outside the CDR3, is EPEVTQTPSHQVTQMGQEVILRCVPISNHLYFYWYRQILGQKVEFLVSFYNNEISEKSEIFDDQFSVERPDGSNFTLKIRSTKLEDSAMYFCASSGEVTGELFFGEGSRLTVL.

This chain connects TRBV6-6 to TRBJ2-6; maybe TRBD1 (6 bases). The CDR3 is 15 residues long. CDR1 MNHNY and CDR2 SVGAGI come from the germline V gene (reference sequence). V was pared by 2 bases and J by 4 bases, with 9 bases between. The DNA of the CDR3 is TGTGCCAGCAGTTACGGGGGCCCCGGGGCCAACGTCCTGACTTTC. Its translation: CASSYGGPGANVLTF.

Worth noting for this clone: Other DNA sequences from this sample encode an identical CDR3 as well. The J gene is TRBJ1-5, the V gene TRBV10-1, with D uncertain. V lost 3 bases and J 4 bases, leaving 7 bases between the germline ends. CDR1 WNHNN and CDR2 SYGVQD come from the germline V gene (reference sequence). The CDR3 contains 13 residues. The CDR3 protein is CASSDSGNQPQHF. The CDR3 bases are TGCGCCAGCAGTGACTCTGGGAATCAGCCCCAGCATTTT.

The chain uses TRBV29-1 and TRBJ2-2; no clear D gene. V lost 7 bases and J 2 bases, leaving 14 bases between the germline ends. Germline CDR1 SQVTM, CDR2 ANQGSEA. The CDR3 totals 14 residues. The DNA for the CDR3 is TGCAGCGCAGCATCGACTCTCAACACCGGGGAGCTGTTTTTT. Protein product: CSAASTLNTGELFF.

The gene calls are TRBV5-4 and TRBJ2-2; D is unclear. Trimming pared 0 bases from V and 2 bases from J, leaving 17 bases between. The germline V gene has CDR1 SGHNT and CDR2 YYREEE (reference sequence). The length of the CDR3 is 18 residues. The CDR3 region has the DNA TGTGCCAGCAGCTTGGGCGTTTTGGGAAAGTTCAACACCGGGGAGCTGTTTTTT. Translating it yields CASSLGVLGKFNTGELFF.

In DNA form, the CDR3 reads TGCGCCAGCAGCAGGACTGAGGGCACTGAAGCTTTCTTT. This translates into CASSRTEGTEAFF. V usage is TRBV5-1 and J usage is TRBJ1-1; D ambiguous. The CDR3 spans 13 residues. Germline CDR1 and CDR2: SGHRS and YFSETQ. V lost 4 bases and J 4 bases, leaving 11 bases between the germline ends.

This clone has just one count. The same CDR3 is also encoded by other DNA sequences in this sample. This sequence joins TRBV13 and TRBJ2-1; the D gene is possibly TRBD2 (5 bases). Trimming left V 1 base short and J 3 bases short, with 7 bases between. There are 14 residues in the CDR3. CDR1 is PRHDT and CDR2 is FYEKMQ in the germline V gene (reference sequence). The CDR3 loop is CASSLVSGYNEQFF. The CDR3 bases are TGTGCCAGCAGCTTAGTAAGCGGCTACAATGAGCAGTTCTTC.

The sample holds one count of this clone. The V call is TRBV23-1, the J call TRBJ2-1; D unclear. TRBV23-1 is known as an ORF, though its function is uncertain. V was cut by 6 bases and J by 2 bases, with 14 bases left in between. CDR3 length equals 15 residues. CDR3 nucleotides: TGCGCCAGCAGCCCCCTCAGGACCCCCTACAATGAGCAGTTCTTC. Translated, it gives CASSPLRTPYNEQFF.

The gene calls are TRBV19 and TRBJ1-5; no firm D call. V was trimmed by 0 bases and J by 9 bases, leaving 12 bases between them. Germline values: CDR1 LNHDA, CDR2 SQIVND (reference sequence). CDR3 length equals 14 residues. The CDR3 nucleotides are TGTGCCAGTAGTATAGACAGCCTCATGATGCCCCAGCATTTT. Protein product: CASSIDSLMMPQHF. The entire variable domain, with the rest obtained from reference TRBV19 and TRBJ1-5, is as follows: DGGITQSPKYLFRKEGQNVTLSCEQNLNHDAMYWYRQDPGQGLRLIYYSQIVNDFQKGDIAEGYSVSREKKESFPLTVTSAQKNPTAFYLCASSIDSLMMPQHFGDGTRLSIL.

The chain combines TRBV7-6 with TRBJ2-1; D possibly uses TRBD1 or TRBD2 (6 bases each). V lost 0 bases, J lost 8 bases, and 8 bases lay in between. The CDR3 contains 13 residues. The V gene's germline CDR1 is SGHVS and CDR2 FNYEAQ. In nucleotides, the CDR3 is TGTGCCAGCAGCTTAGCGAGGGGGGATGAGCAGTTCTTC. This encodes CASSLARGDEQFF.